This note documents a single T cell receptor (beta chain) sequence. Each subset's genomic DNA was shared equally among a number of immunoSEQ plates. Sequenced by immunoSEQ multiplex PCR; TCRdb stores in-frame clones only, minus some. The profile shows more than 2 million clones, over 85% of them singletons. CD45RO-negative CD8 cells positively selected for CCR7 made up the naive population, which excluded terminally differentiated effector memory CD45RA+ cells. CDR1 and CDR2 (germline): KGHSH, LQKENI. This CDR3 has 14 amino acids. V shed 3 bases and J 3 bases; nucleotides not matched to a gene: 0. The sample is drawn from a study of shared clonotypes between healthy human individuals.

The receptor was derived from a man aged 18 to 35 in good health. The sample was naive CD8+ T cells sorted from blood. The J gene is TRBJ2-5, the V gene TRBV18; 11 bases map to TRBD1. The DNA for the CDR3 is TGTGCCAGCTCACCGGGACAGGGGGAAGAGACCCAGTACTTC. Encoded protein: CASSPGQGEETQYF.